Each of the 2 T cell receptor beta chains below was sequenced from the same sample in a study of blood T cell repertoires in COVID-19. Sequencing was performed with immunoSEQ multiplex PCR; in TCRdb, only in-frame clones are kept and a portion is missing. The table shows about 100,000 clones, with around four fifths occurring only once. The sample consisted of peripheral blood. All receptors come from a man between 65 and 85 years old with active or convalescent COVID-19.

This clone was observed a handful of times. The chain has TRBV27 and TRBJ2-7; tentatively, D is TRBD2 (5 bases). Germline V CDR1 and CDR2: MNHEY, SMNVEV (reference sequence). The V end was cut by 7 bases, the J end by 4 bases, with 17 bases between. The CDR3 is made up of 14 amino acids. CDR3 nucleotide sequence: TGTGCCAGCAAACCTCAAGCGGTGGGATACGAGCAGTACTTC. Translation gives CASKPQAVGYEQYF.

In this sample, this clone turned up a few times. V usage is TRBV19 and J usage is TRBJ1-5; the D is unclear. The CDR3 runs to 12 residues. Trimming removed 6 bases at V and 7 bases at J, with 10 bases between. From germline, CDR1 is LNHDA and CDR2 SQIVND (reference sequence). The CDR3, as DNA: TGTGCCAGTAGCTGGATCGGGCAGCCCCAGCATTTT. This gives the protein CASSWIGQPQHF.